This T cell receptor beta chain was obtained from a study of beta chain features in type 1 diabetes. Study-wide points: Across all four CD4+ subsets, people with type 1 diabetes showed modestly shorter TCRB CDR3s. Insertions at VDJ junctions were less frequent in type 1 diabetes patients. These patients also deleted more nucleotides at the same junctions.

Every isolated RNA sample was fully reverse transcribed, so sequencing captured expressed TCRB transcripts. TCRdb's copy holds only in-frame clones and misses some; the assay was immunoSEQ multiplex PCR. The table lists hundreds of thousands of clones, over 12% of them singletons, with around 0.04% in the top ten. Germline CDR1 SGHNT, CDR2 YYREEE (reference sequence). The CDR3 consists of 13 residues. V was pared by 6 bases and J by 5 bases, with 14 bases between. This clone was counted a few times. The antigen is not known. The chain uses TRBV5-4 and TRBJ2-5; weak D call: TRBD1 (6 bases). The sample taken for sequencing was naive CD4+ T cells from blood. This TCR derives from a man aged 18 to 29 with type 1 diabetes. For the CDR3, the DNA is TGTGCCAGCACCCAATCAGGGGTTGAGACCCAGTACTTC. Residues: CASTQSGVETQYF.